This T cell receptor beta chain appears in the sequencing data of a study of technical replicates of blood from a handful of donors. V gave up 7 bases and J gave up 2 bases, with 11 bases separating them. The germline CDR1 and CDR2 sequences are MNHEY and SVGAGI. CDR3 length: 13 residues. TCRdb's copy holds only in-frame clones and misses some; the assay was immunoSEQ multiplex PCR. The sample has around 65,000 clones, roughly 86% seen once. This clonotype was sampled from a human donor in good health. Some clones in this sample may be carry-over from other donors' samples. Source material: PBMCs. The rearrangement uses TRBV6-5 and TRBJ1-1; TRBD1 might be the D (6 bases). CDR3 DNA sequence: TGTGCCAGCACCCAGGACAGAAACACTGAAGCTTTCTTT. Protein: CASTQDRNTEAFF.